One T cell receptor beta chain is described in this entry. The antigen is undetermined. This sample stems from a study of cytomegalovirus exposure and HLA in healthy donors. General study points: Through in vitro validation, three CMV-associated chains were shown to be specific for CMV antigens.

The V segment lost 5 bases and the J segment 7 bases; nucleotides outside the gene matches: 6. CDR1 is MNHNY, CDR2 SVGAGI, per germline (reference sequence). The CDR3 length is 13 residues. Clones were sequenced by immunoSEQ multiplex PCR, and TCRdb holds only the in-frame ones, with some missing. Of approximately 98,000 clones in the sample, around 85% were seen once. V and J are TRBV6-6 and TRBJ2-3; 7 nucleotides align to TRBD2. Source material: PBMCs. This TCR came from a woman younger than 30 in good health and CMV-seronegative. CDR3 residues: CASSMGGENTQYF. In nucleotides, the CDR3 is TGTGCCAGCAGTATGGGGGGGGAAAATACGCAGTATTTT.